The 30 T cell receptor beta chains listed next were all sequenced from one sample in a study of shared clonotypes between healthy human individuals. Naive-designated CD8 cells lacked CD45RO, were positively enriched for CCR7, and omitted terminally differentiated effector memory CD45RA+ cells. Profiled with immunoSEQ multiplex PCR; TCRdb holds only in-frame clones, not every one. This table holds hundreds of thousands of clones, roughly 95% found once. The sequencing sample was made of naive CD8+ T cells sorted from blood. The receptors come from a woman in her twenties or thirties in good health.

The gene calls are TRBV27 and TRBJ2-7, with D tentatively TRBD2 (6 bases). The CDR3 contains 16 residues. The V end lost 5 bases, the J end lost 4 bases, and 21 bases lay between the germline ends. Germline lookup yields CDR1 MNHEY and CDR2 SMNVEV (reference sequence). The CDR3 nucleotides are TGTGCCAGCAGTCCCCCTTTCCGGGCGGGGAAGTACGAGCAGTACTTC. Its translation: CASSPPFRAGKYEQYF.

The V call is TRBV7-9, the J call TRBJ1-2; 7 bases fit TRBD1. CDR3 size: 14 residues. V lost 5 bases and J lost 8; bases outside the gene matches: 11. Per germline, CDR1 SEHNR and CDR2 FQNEAQ (reference sequence). CDR3 in amino acids: CASSPVTGLDGYTF. CDR3 nucleotides: TGTGCCAGCAGCCCCGTGACAGGGTTGGACGGCTACACCTTC.

This sequence joins TRBV5-1 and TRBJ2-7, with a weak D call TRBD2 (5 bases). V lost 0 bases and J lost 0, with 16 bases in between. The CDR3 consists of 17 residues. Germline V gene lookup returns CDR1 SGHRS and CDR2 YFSETQ. The chain's CDR3 is CASSLAGEFSYSYEQYF. In DNA, the CDR3 is TGCGCCAGCAGCTTGGCCGGGGAGTTCTCTTACTCCTACGAGCAGTACTTC.

This chain links TRBV25-1 with TRBJ2-5; D is unclear. The J call could be wrong; TRBJ2-7 is a better fit for the DNA end. In germline, CDR1 is MGHDK, CDR2 SYGVNS. The CDR3 has 11 amino acids. CDR3 nucleotide sequence: TGTGCCAGCAGTGACCTATACGAGCAGTACTTC. Its translation is CASSDLYEQYF.

Only one count was recorded for this clone. The V and J genes are TRBV13 and TRBJ2-7; the D gene is possibly TRBD1 (5 bases). This CDR3 has 14 amino acids. The germline gives CDR1 PRHDT, CDR2 FYEKMQ (reference sequence). Trimming pared 6 bases from V and 4 bases from J, leaving 16 bases between. In nucleotides, the CDR3 is TGTGCCAGCAGTCAGGGCGACAGCCGATACGAGCAGTACTTC. It specifies CASSQGDSRYEQYF. The full variable domain, with the rest looked up from reference TRBV13 and TRBJ2-7, is AAGVIQSPRHLIKEKRETATLKCYPIPRHDTVYWYQQGPGQDPQFLISFYEKMQSDKGSIPDRFSAQQFSDYHSELNMSSLELGDSALYFCASSQGDSRYEQYFGPGTRLTVT.

The chain uses TRBV29-1 and TRBJ1-3; D is unclear. The V gene lost 5 bases and the J gene lost 4 bases, with 9 bases spanning the gap. Germline V lookup: CDR1 SQVTM, CDR2 ANQGSEA. The CDR3 has 12 amino acids. The CDR3 coding sequence is TGCAGCGTTATCTGGATCGGAAACACCATATATTTT. This sequence encodes CSVIWIGNTIYF.

The J gene is TRBJ2-2, the V gene TRBV2, with 8 nucleotides matching TRBD2. V lost 2 bases to trimming and J lost 1 base; unmatched junction nucleotides: 12. Germline CDR1 and CDR2: SNHLY and FYNNEI. The CDR3 totals 19 residues. The CDR3 region is CASSEPKGIAGQNTGELFF. CDR3 DNA sequence: TGTGCCAGCAGTGAACCCAAGGGGATAGCGGGGCAGAACACCGGGGAGCTGTTTTTT.

The chain links TRBV6-6 to TRBJ1-4; 8 positions agree with TRBD1. Germline assignment: CDR1 MNHNY and CDR2 SVGAGI (reference sequence). The CDR3 covers 12 residues. V lost 5 bases to trimming and J lost 11 bases; unmatched junction nucleotides: 4. Here the CDR3 DNA reads TGTGCCAGCAGTGTGGACAGGGCTAAACTGTTTTTT. This sequence encodes CASSVDRAKLFF.

The chain uses TRBV11-1 and TRBJ2-7, with 9 positions matching TRBD2. The germline CDR1 and CDR2 sequences are SGHAT and FQDESV (reference sequence). With V trimmed by 5 bases and J by 2 bases, 4 bases remained unmatched. The CDR3 loop spans 14 amino acids. The CDR3 DNA reads as TGTGCCAGCAGCCGACTAGCGGCACCCTACGAGCAGTACTTC. Translated, it gives CASSRLAAPYEQYF.

The sample holds one count of this clone. This rearrangement joins TRBV6-1 to TRBJ2-7; 10 bases agree with TRBD2. The V gene end was trimmed by 1 base and the J gene end by 0 bases; junction bases not matched to a gene: 6. The germline CDR1 and CDR2 sequences are MNHNS and SASEGT. CDR3 length: 17 residues. CDR3 bases: TGTGCCAGCAGTGAAGAAGAGGCTAGCGGGAGCTCCTACGAGCAGTACTTC. Its protein product is CASSEEEASGSSYEQYF.

A word on this clone: The sample contains more than one DNA sequence encoding this CDR3. The gene calls are TRBV4-1 and TRBJ2-2; the D gene is possibly TRBD1 (5 bases). The CDR3 sequence is 14 residues long. The germline V gene has CDR1 MGHRA and CDR2 YSYEKL. V was cut by 3 bases and J by 4 bases, with 9 bases left in between. CDR3: CASSQAGSTGELFF. DNA for the CDR3: TGCGCCAGCAGCCAGGCAGGGTCCACCGGGGAGCTGTTTTTT.

The chain carries TRBV29-1 and TRBJ2-2, with D hard to call. Germline V gene lookup returns CDR1 SQVTM and CDR2 ANQGSEA. The CDR3 is 15 amino acids. V lost 4 bases and J lost 3, with 15 bases in between. Written as DNA, the CDR3 is TGCAGCGTTGGGGGTTTGACTCCGTACACCGGGGAGCTGTTTTTT. Protein: CSVGGLTPYTGELFF.

The V gene is TRBV29-1, the J gene TRBJ2-7; 11 positions match TRBD2. CDR3 size: 13 residues. The junction had 7 bases not matched to a gene; V was cut back by 6 bases and J by 6 bases. Germline CDR1 reads SQVTM; CDR2 reads ANQGSEA. The CDR3 is CSVLAGGIREQYF. CDR3 DNA: TGCAGCGTCCTAGCGGGGGGCATCCGCGAGCAGTACTTC.

The count of this clone is one. The J gene is TRBJ1-1, the V gene TRBV7-9; D gene unclear. This CDR3 comprises 15 residues. Per the germline V gene, CDR1 is SEHNR and CDR2 is FQNEAQ (reference sequence). V was clipped by 3 bases and J by 0 bases, with 11 bases between them. The CDR3 is CASSFVSGMNTEAFF. The DNA of the CDR3 is TGTGCCAGCAGCTTTGTGTCAGGCATGAACACTGAAGCTTTCTTT.

The chain is built from TRBV13 and TRBJ2-3, with 9 bases fitting TRBD2. The germline V gene encodes CDR1 PRHDT and CDR2 FYEKMQ (reference sequence). This CDR3 is built from 14 residues. J was trimmed by 10 bases and V by 7 bases; bases with no gene match: 12. CDR3 amino acids: CASTSAGGGPAQYF. The CDR3 region has the DNA TGTGCCAGCACCTCGGCGGGAGGGGGGCCTGCGCAGTATTTT.

V gene TRBV5-5 combines with J gene TRBJ1-1; D is undetermined. CDR1 and CDR2 from the germline V gene are SGHKS and YYEKEE (reference sequence). The CDR3 is made up of 13 amino acids. The V end was cut by 0 bases, the J end by 5 bases, with 8 bases between. The DNA of the CDR3 is TGTGCCAGCAGCTTGGGAGACGGGACTGAAGCTTTCTTT. Translated: CASSLGDGTEAFF.

The chain couples TRBV27 to TRBJ2-3; 8 positions match TRBD2. J gave up 4 bases and V 5 bases, and 14 bases lay outside the gene matches. CDR1 and CDR2 (germline): MNHEY, SMNVEV (reference sequence). This CDR3 has 17 amino acids. The CDR3 nucleotides are TGTGCCAGCAGTCCCTCTGGAAGCGGGAGTCTTTCAGATACGCAGTATTTT. It yields the protein CASSPSGSGSLSDTQYF.

The V call is TRBV5-1, the J call TRBJ1-1; TRBD1 might be the D (6 bases). This CDR3 is 13 amino acids long. V lost 1 base and J lost 5, with 9 bases in between. Germline V gives CDR1 SGHRS, CDR2 YFSETQ. CDR3 sequence (DNA): TGCGCCAGCAGCTTGACAGGGTTGACTGAAGCTTTCTTT. Its translation: CASSLTGLTEAFF.

For the CDR3, the DNA is TGTGCCAGCAGTGAAGCGCCGTCTACCTCCTACGAGCAGTACTTC. It specifies CASSEAPSTSYEQYF. This chain connects TRBV6-1 to TRBJ2-7; D is ambiguous. The V gene lost 0 bases and the J gene lost 0 bases, with 9 bases spanning the gap. CDR3 length: 15 amino acids. The germline gives CDR1 MNHNS, CDR2 SASEGT.

This clone appeared once. This rearrangement joins TRBV18 to TRBJ1-4, with no clear D. The CDR3 spans 14 residues. V gave up 6 bases and J gave up 0 bases, with 8 bases separating them. Germline V gene sequence: CDR1 KGHSH, CDR2 LQKENI. CDR3 nucleotides: TGTGCCAGCTCTACCGGGACAACTAATGAAAAACTGTTTTTT. This gives the protein CASSTGTTNEKLFF.

The rearrangement joins TRBV7-8 to TRBJ1-4; possible D gene TRBD1, 6 bases. The germline V gene has CDR1 SGHVS and CDR2 FQNEAQ. V shed 6 bases and J shed 0 bases, with 17 bases lying between them. The CDR3 sequence is 17 residues long. CDR3 sequence (DNA): TGTGCCAGCAGATCCGGACCAGGGGATGCAACTAATGAAAAACTGTTTTTT. As protein: CASRSGPGDATNEKLFF.

J is TRBJ1-1 and V is TRBV28; 8 bases match TRBD1. This CDR3 has 14 amino acids. From germline, CDR1 is MDHEN and CDR2 SYDVKM. The V gene end was trimmed by 3 bases and the J gene end by 8 bases; junction bases not matched to a gene: 8. The CDR3: CASSLFGTGLEAFF. CDR3 nucleotide sequence: TGTGCCAGCAGTTTGTTCGGGACAGGACTAGAAGCTTTCTTT.

The chain joins TRBV19 to TRBJ1-1, with D possibly being TRBD1 (5 bases). V gave up 3 bases and J gave up 1 base, with 12 bases separating them. Germline CDR1 is LNHDA and CDR2 is SQIVND (reference sequence). The CDR3 has 15 residues. The CDR3 nucleotides read TGTGCCAGTAGTATTTATGGGACGGGGAACACTGAAGCTTTCTTT. Protein product: CASSIYGTGNTEAFF. Full variable domain (remainder filled in from reference TRBV19 and TRBJ1-1): DGGITQSPKYLFRKEGQNVTLSCEQNLNHDAMYWYRQDPGQGLRLIYYSQIVNDFQKGDIAEGYSVSREKKESFPLTVTSAQKNPTAFYLCASSIYGTGNTEAFFGQGTRLTVV.

The chain uses TRBV27 and TRBJ1-4, with 8 positions matching TRBD1. CDR3 size: 14 residues. The V segment lost 7 bases and the J segment 6 bases; nucleotides outside the gene matches: 7. CDR1 is MNHEY, CDR2 SMNVEV, per germline (reference sequence). CDR3 sequence (DNA): TGTGCCAGCACTTCGACAGGGGCTTATGAAAAACTGTTTTTT. Amino acid sequence: CASTSTGAYEKLFF.

The chain employs TRBV4-1 and TRBJ2-2; tentative D call: TRBD2 (5 bases). CDR1 MGHRA and CDR2 YSYEKL come from the germline V gene. CDR3 size: 15 residues. Deletions cut 0 bases from V and 7 bases from J, with 12 bases between. The CDR3 DNA sequence: TGCGCCAGCAGCCAAGATCTTGGAGGAATCGGGGAGCTGTTTTTT. Encoded protein: CASSQDLGGIGELFF.

The genes are TRBV28 and TRBJ1-5; 7 positions match TRBD1. CDR1 is MDHEN, CDR2 SYDVKM, per germline. The CDR3 spans 18 residues. V shed 1 base and J 0 bases; nucleotides not matched to a gene: 9. Here the CDR3 reads CASSLSLNGQDSNQPQHF. The CDR3 bases are TGTGCCAGCAGTTTATCCCTGAACGGACAGGATAGCAATCAGCCCCAGCATTTT.

The chain recombines TRBV28 with TRBJ2-3, with D perhaps TRBD1 (7 bases). Germline CDR1 reads MDHEN; CDR2 reads SYDVKM. The CDR3 is 17 amino acids. Trimming removed 2 bases at V and 4 bases at J, with 19 bases between. In DNA, the CDR3 is TGTGCCAGCAGTTTACAGGAGAGGGGGCGGGGAGCAGATACGCAGTATTTT. Translation gives CASSLQERGRGADTQYF.

This rearrangement joins TRBV7-9 to TRBJ2-1, with a weak D call TRBD1 (5 bases). Per the germline V gene, CDR1 is SEHNR and CDR2 is FQNEAQ (reference sequence). The CDR3 has 16 residues. V was shortened by 5 bases and J by 1 base, with 15 bases between the two germline ends. CDR3 sequence: CASSAQGIGSYNEQFF. CDR3 DNA sequence: TGTGCCAGCAGCGCCCAGGGTATCGGGTCCTACAATGAGCAGTTCTTC. Complete variable domain (other parts from reference TRBV7-9 and TRBJ2-1): DTGVSQNPRHKITKRGQNVTFRCDPISEHNRLYWYRQTLGQGPEFLTYFQNEAQLEKSRLLSDRFSAERPKGSFSTLEIQRTEQGDSAMYLCASSAQGIGSYNEQFFGPGTRLTVL.

The rearrangement uses TRBV10-1 and TRBJ2-7; no firm D call. With 0 bases removed from V and 4 bases from J, the gap between germline ends came to 4 bases. This CDR3 contains 12 residues. Germline CDR1 WNHNN, CDR2 SYGVQD (reference sequence). DNA of the CDR3: TGCGCCAGCAGTGAGTCACGGTACGAGCAGTACTTC. This encodes CASSESRYEQYF.

This clone came up once. This sample also contains other DNA sequences that code for the same CDR3. The rearrangement joins TRBV5-4 to TRBJ2-1, with D uncertain. The CDR3 is made up of 15 amino acids. Trimming pared 4 bases from V and 0 bases from J, leaving 11 bases between. Germline V gives CDR1 SGHNT, CDR2 YYREEE (reference sequence). DNA of the CDR3: TGTGCCAGCAGCCTAGGAGTGAGCTCCTACAATGAGCAGTTCTTC. Protein product: CASSLGVSSYNEQFF.